The TCR beta chain under discussion was sequenced for a study of T cells in Graves' hyperthyroidism and ophthalmopathy. This clonotype was seen ten or more times. Amplified regions were TCR beta CDR3 sequences from RNA transcripts. Carried out on the TCR CDR3, a first-round RT-PCR used the HTBI primer set. MiXCR, applied by TCRdb to the multiplex PCR reads, yields one record per CDR3 protein. Here the sample spans about 560,000 distinct CDR3 sequences, over 15% being singletons. V was pared by 3 bases and J by 1 base, with 10 bases between. The CDR3 length is 15 residues. V and J are TRBV12-3 or TRBV12-4 and TRBJ1-5, with D perhaps matching TRBD1 (6 bases). Sequenced input: blood. This clonotype was obtained from a woman aged 18 to 35 with Graves' hyperthyroidism. CDR3 in DNA: TGTGCCAGCAGTTTTACAGGGCGAAGCAATCAGCCCCAGCATTTT. It encodes CASSFTGRSNQPQHF.